A selection of T cell receptor beta chains follows, all from one sample in a study of monozygotic twins with inflammatory bowel disease. With the 5' RACE reads reprocessed, TCRdb shows one record per CDR3 protein and no DNA. The sample yields 300,000 to 350,000 distinct CDR3 sequences, of which the top ten take up approximately 2%. The sequenced sample was blood. These receptor sequences come from a human donor with ulcerative colitis or Crohn's disease, or a healthy co-twin of an affected twin (not recorded which). CDR3s include the opening cysteine and the closing phenylalanine or tryptophan.

V gene	J gene	CDR3 protein
TRBV28	TRBJ2-7	CASSTGSWSLEQYF
TRBV23-1	TRBJ1-2	CASSQSKRQEEYGYTF
TRBV7-6	TRBJ2-1	CASSFDRGHYNEQFF
TRBV19	TRBJ2-7	CASSLRETSGPGEQYF
TRBV24-1	TRBJ2-3	CATSDLGGETDTQYF
TRBV11-2	TRBJ1-1	CASSFPGQGATEAFF
TRBV19	TRBJ1-1	CASTGRYYPEAFF
TRBV10-3	TRBJ1-5	CAISESKGAGGNQPQHF
TRBV6-2/TRBV6-3	TRBJ1-1	CASEEQGNTEAFF
TRBV20-1	TRBJ2-5	CSFPRLSGETQYF
TRBV12-3/TRBV12-4	TRBJ1-1	CASSLTTSEAFF
TRBV5-5	TRBJ2-4	CASSFRGQGELDIQYF
TRBV29-1	TRBJ2-5	CSVTTTGIGETQYF
TRBV10-3	TRBJ2-1	CAISDPGLAGDAPSSSYNEQFF
TRBV12-3/TRBV12-4	TRBJ2-1	CASRTGGMNEQFF
TRBV5-1	TRBJ2-1	CASSGGTSGTSYNEQFF
TRBV5-1	TRBJ2-7	CASSSGDRVAYEQYF
TRBV28	TRBJ1-1	CASSPWTLNTEAFF
TRBV19	TRBJ2-1	CASSMYGARANEQFF
TRBV5-6	TRBJ1-2	CASSLAPDGYTF
TRBV9	TRBJ2-1	CASSVDFDNEQFF
TRBV7-9	TRBJ2-7	CASSHFGRDSYEQYF
TRBV2	TRBJ1-2	CASSESIQGDTF
TRBV9	TRBJ1-1	CASSAGGGEAFF
TRBV4-2	TRBJ2-1	CASSHKLAGLHNEQFF
TRBV15	TRBJ1-2	CATSRDLTEGYTF
TRBV27	TRBJ2-5	CASSLRERETQYF
TRBV20-1	TRBJ2-1	CSAIDDGVGYNEQFF
TRBV7-2	TRBJ2-7	CASRTQPTSYEQYF
TRBV7-6	TRBJ1-6	CASSTRQADNSPLHF
TRBV5-4	TRBJ1-1	CASSEPTGATTEAFF
TRBV5-1	TRBJ2-3	CASSLELVVGADTQYF
TRBV5-1	TRBJ2-1	CASSLRTSELNEQFF
TRBV5-5	TRBJ1-2	CASSFPSPYGYTF
TRBV2	TRBJ2-6	CASSATTGANVLTF
TRBV20-1	TRBJ1-5	CSARGQSNQPQHF
TRBV12-3/TRBV12-4	TRBJ1-5	CASSWTENQPQHF
TRBV30	TRBJ2-2	CAWSYSSFYTGELFF
TRBV5-1	TRBJ2-3	CASSKTGTSIADTQYF
TRBV7-9	TRBJ1-1	CASSPSSGEAFF
TRBV12-3/TRBV12-4	TRBJ2-7	CASSPGQRLSEQYF
TRBV6-5	TRBJ2-6	CASSYSGGTSGANVLTF
TRBV9	TRBJ2-7	CASSVAGGAGEQYF
TRBV20-1	TRBJ2-4	CSATEPLKNIQYF
TRBV5-1	TRBJ2-7	CATGLEGPGKGDEQYF
TRBV10-3	TRBJ2-3	CAIRTYSGTGGTDTQYF
TRBV7-8	TRBJ1-5	CASSLRNSNQPQHF
TRBV28	TRBJ1-1	CASRQGTEAFF
TRBV27	TRBJ2-3	CASSRWYGAATDTQYF
TRBV7-9	TRBJ2-2	CASSFLTGSPNTGELFF
TRBV20-1	TRBJ2-5	CSASRGGNQGETQYF
TRBV29-1	TRBJ1-1	CSVDGTYTEAFF
TRBV20-1	TRBJ2-7	CSAIRETLYEQYF
TRBV10-2	TRBJ2-5	CASSVSHSQETQYF
TRBV11-2	TRBJ1-3	CASSSRQGGFSGNTIYF
TRBV20-1	TRBJ2-4	CSASFRITAKNIQYF